Following are 27 T cell receptor beta chains from one sample sequenced in a study of T cell changes during pregnancy in multiple sclerosis. Sequenced by immunoSEQ multiplex PCR; TCRdb stores in-frame clones only, minus some. The profile shows 40,000 to 55,000 clones, over 90% of them singletons. The sample in question was CD4+ T cells from peripheral blood mononuclear cells, obtained in the second trimester of pregnancy. The receptors shown here come from a female donor with multiple sclerosis, enrolled in a pregnancy study.

The gene calls are TRBV2 and TRBJ1-1; D gene unclear. CDR1 is SNHLY and CDR2 is FYNNEI in the germline V gene. There are 13 residues in the CDR3. The V gene lost 1 base and the J gene lost 3 bases, with 6 bases spanning the gap. The CDR3 coding sequence is TGTGCCAGCAGTGAAGTCGGGTACACTGAAGCTTTCTTT. Translated, it gives CASSEVGYTEAFF.

This rearrangement joins TRBV5-1 to TRBJ1-4; D is possibly TRBD1 (5 bases). CDR3 length: 15 amino acids. V was clipped by 0 bases and J by 7 bases, with 13 bases between them. CDR1 and CDR2 (germline): SGHRS, YFSETQ. CDR3 loop: CASSLDGALSEKLFF. For the CDR3, the DNA is TGCGCCAGCAGCTTGGATGGGGCCCTTTCTGAAAAACTGTTTTTT.

This clone was detected a few times. CDR3 in DNA: TGTGCCAGCAGTTCAACAGGGGCCTCTGGAAACACCATATATTTT. Protein product: CASSSTGASGNTIYF. This rearrangement joins TRBV5-4 to TRBJ1-3; 7 bases are shared with TRBD1. With V trimmed by 5 bases and J by 0 bases, 5 bases remained unmatched. CDR3 length: 15 amino acids. Germline assignment: CDR1 SGHNT and CDR2 YYREEE (reference sequence).

The V gene is TRBV6-6, the J gene TRBJ2-7; TRBD2 agrees at 11 bases. The CDR3 contains 15 residues. Germline assignment: CDR1 MNHNY and CDR2 SVGAGI (reference sequence). The trim removed 2 bases at V and 3 bases at J, leaving 3 bases unmatched. This CDR3 reads CASSYPGTSGYEQYF. The CDR3 DNA sequence: TGTGCCAGCAGTTACCCAGGGACTAGCGGCTACGAGCAGTACTTC.

The chain combines TRBV7-9 with TRBJ1-1; 10 nucleotides line up with TRBD1. The CDR3 spans 18 residues. The J segment lost 4 bases and the V segment lost 1 base, leaving 12 bases of the junction unmatched. Germline values: CDR1 SEHNR, CDR2 FQNEAQ (reference sequence). CDR3 DNA: TGTGCCAGCAGCTTAGTCTGGGGCGACAGGGGGCGTAGCACTGAAGCTTTCTTT. Its protein is CASSLVWGDRGRSTEAFF.

The chain joins TRBV6-5 to TRBJ2-7, with a tentative D call TRBD1 (5 bases). This CDR3 has 15 amino acids. Trimming removed 0 bases at V and 3 bases at J, with 12 bases between. Germline V lookup: CDR1 MNHEY, CDR2 SVGAGI. CDR3 loop: CASSYSTAGFYEQYF. The DNA of the CDR3 is TGTGCCAGCAGTTACTCGACGGCAGGGTTCTACGAGCAGTACTTC.

The chain couples TRBV11-2 to TRBJ2-3, with 7 nucleotides matching TRBD2. V lost 4 bases and J lost 2; bases outside the gene matches: 3. CDR1 is SGHAT and CDR2 is FQNNGV in the germline V gene. This CDR3 has 14 residues. The CDR3 sequence: CASSSGTNTDTQYF. For the CDR3, the DNA is TGTGCCAGCAGCTCTGGGACTAACACAGATACGCAGTATTTT.

This chain links TRBV7-9 with TRBJ2-7, with TRBD2 matching over 13 bases. The CDR3 has 16 residues. Per the germline V gene, CDR1 is SEHNR and CDR2 is FQNEAQ (reference sequence). V lost 4 bases to trimming and J lost 5 bases; unmatched junction nucleotides: 8. In DNA, the CDR3 is TGTGCCAGCAGCTGGACCGGGACTAGCGGGGCCAACGAGCAGTACTTC. This codes for CASSWTGTSGANEQYF.

DNA for the CDR3: TGTGCCAGCTCACCGGGACAGGGTGGCGAGCAGTACTTC. This codes for CASSPGQGGEQYF. This chain links TRBV18 with TRBJ2-7; 9 nucleotides align to TRBD1. The CDR3 consists of 13 residues. V shed 3 bases and J 6 bases; nucleotides not matched to a gene: 3. The germline V gene encodes CDR1 KGHSH and CDR2 LQKENI.

The gene calls are TRBV5-1 and TRBJ2-3; perhaps TRBD2 as D (5 bases). The germline V gene encodes CDR1 SGHRS and CDR2 YFSETQ. Trimming left V 1 base short and J 2 bases short, with 11 bases between. CDR3 length: 15 residues. CDR3 sequence: CASSLRSGYTDTQYF. As DNA, the CDR3 is TGCGCCAGCAGCTTGCGGAGCGGATACACAGATACGCAGTATTTT.

The chain employs TRBV20-1 and TRBJ1-1; D may be TRBD1 (5 bases). V was shortened by 4 bases and J by 7 bases, with 10 bases between the two germline ends. CDR1 is DFQATT and CDR2 is SNEGSKA in the germline V gene (reference sequence). The CDR3 spans 11 residues. CDR3 bases: TGCAGTGCTACCACAGGAAATGAAGCTTTCTTT. Translated: CSATTGNEAFF.

As concerns this clone: One junction end disagrees with the germline gene, perhaps due to a read error. The chain couples TRBV5-1 to TRBJ1-1; 9 bases are shared with TRBD1. Looked up from germline, CDR1 is SGHRS and CDR2 is YFSETQ. The CDR3 covers 17 residues. The CDR3 DNA reads as TGCGCCAGCAGCCGCGGACAGGGGAAGGGGATGAACATTGAAGCTTTCTTT. Amino acid sequence: CASSRGQGKGMNIEAFF.

The rearrangement joins TRBV15 to TRBJ2-3; 8 nucleotides agree with TRBD1. V lost 3 bases and J lost 2; bases outside the gene matches: 1. CDR1 is LNHNV, CDR2 YYDKDF, per germline (reference sequence). There are 14 residues in the CDR3. The CDR3 DNA is TGTGCCACCAGCAGGGACAGGGTCACAGATACGCAGTATTTT. Residues: CATSRDRVTDTQYF.

This chain joins TRBV6-6 and TRBJ1-2, with TRBD1 matching 8 bases. The CDR3 has 14 amino acids. V was pared by 5 bases and J by 2 bases, with 4 bases of the junction left unmatched. CDR1 is MNHNY and CDR2 is SVGAGI in the germline V gene (reference sequence). In nucleotides, the CDR3 is TGTGCCAGCAGTGGTGGGACAGGAAACTATGGCTACACCTTC. Amino acids: CASSGGTGNYGYTF.

This chain connects TRBV7-2 to TRBJ1-2, with a possible D match to TRBD1 (6 bases). The CDR3 extends over 14 amino acids. From germline, CDR1 is SGHTA and CDR2 FQGNSA. V lost 1 base to trimming and J lost 4 bases, with 10 bases between them. The CDR3 loop is CASSLVGGGYGYTF. Here the CDR3 DNA reads TGTGCCAGCAGCTTAGTTGGGGGCGGCTATGGCTACACCTTC.

This clone was seen only once. At one end, the junction sequence differs from germline, possibly due to a read error. This chain joins TRBV2 and TRBJ1-2; possible D gene TRBD1, 5 bases. Germline V lookup: CDR1 SNHLY, CDR2 FYNNEI. This CDR3 region has 13 residues. In nucleotides, the CDR3 is TGTGCCAGCAGGCTATTGGGGGGAGGATCTTTCTCGTTC. Translating gives CASRLLGGGSFSF.

This chain connects TRBV5-6 to TRBJ1-1; D might be TRBD1 (6 bases). CDR3 size: 16 residues. Germline V CDR1 and CDR2: SGHDT, YYEEEE. The V and J ends lost 0 bases and 4 bases respectively, with 16 bases between them. CDR3 in amino acids: CASSLGFGGLGTEAFF. The DNA of the CDR3 is TGTGCCAGCAGCTTGGGTTTTGGGGGCTTGGGCACTGAAGCTTTCTTT.

The V and J genes are TRBV15 and TRBJ1-4; TRBD1 matches 7 bases. The junction had 15 bases not matched to a gene; V was cut back by 4 bases and J by 7 bases. This CDR3 has 17 residues. CDR1 LNHNV and CDR2 YYDKDF come from the germline V gene (reference sequence). CDR3 coding DNA: TGTGCCACCAGCAATACCGGACAGGCCCATGTGGGTGAAAAACTGTTTTTT. Its protein is CATSNTGQAHVGEKLFF.

The rearrangement joins TRBV30 to TRBJ2-5, with TRBD2 matching 9 bases. V lost 3 bases, J lost 9 bases, and 5 bases stayed unmatched. This CDR3 is 12 amino acids long. Per the germline V gene, CDR1 is GTSNPN and CDR2 is SVGIG (reference sequence). The CDR3 protein is CAWRRREGPQYF. The CDR3 DNA reads TGTGCCTGGAGACGGCGGGAGGGACCCCAGTACTTC.

This rearrangement joins TRBV5-5 to TRBJ2-1; 9 bases line up with TRBD1. With V trimmed by 4 bases and J by 4 bases, 12 bases remained unmatched. This CDR3 has 17 amino acids. CDR1 is SGHKS and CDR2 is YYEKEE in the germline V gene (reference sequence). As DNA, the CDR3 is TGTGCCAGCAGCCAGACTGGGACAGGGCGAACGTACAATGAGCAGTTCTTC. It specifies CASSQTGTGRTYNEQFF.

V is TRBV11-2 and J is TRBJ1-1; 8 nucleotides agree with TRBD1. From germline, CDR1 is SGHAT and CDR2 FQNNGV. The junction had 4 bases not matched to a gene; V was cut back by 1 base and J by 0 bases. This CDR3 is 16 amino acids long. The CDR3 is CASSLGRGLMNTEAFF. The CDR3 bases are TGTGCCAGCAGCTTAGGCAGGGGGCTGATGAACACTGAAGCTTTCTTT.

This clone appeared a single time. V usage is TRBV7-6 and J usage is TRBJ2-7; a weak D match, TRBD1 (6 bases). The CDR3 has 14 residues. Germline V gene data show CDR1 as SGHVS and CDR2 as FNYEAQ. With 1 base removed from V and 3 bases from J, the gap between germline ends came to 10 bases. The CDR3 reads CASSLGPGDYEQYF. The CDR3 DNA reads as TGTGCCAGCAGCTTAGGTCCAGGGGACTACGAGCAGTACTTC.

V and J are TRBV29-1 and TRBJ2-3; 10 bases match TRBD1. V shed 6 bases, J shed 3 bases, and the junction held 6 bases outside the gene matches. Germline assignment: CDR1 SQVTM and CDR2 ANQGSEA. The CDR3 covers 14 residues. CDR3 sequence: CSVRPGQGTDTQYF. The CDR3 bases are TGCAGCGTGAGACCGGGACAGGGGACAGATACGCAGTATTTT.

The rearrangement joins TRBV11-3 to TRBJ2-5, with TRBD1 matching 9 bases. The CDR3 is made up of 18 amino acids. Germline V gene lookup returns CDR1 SGHNT and CDR2 YENEEA. V was pared by 1 base and J by 1 base, with 10 bases of the junction left unmatched. In nucleotides, the CDR3 is TGTGCCAGCAGCTTAGGCCAGAGGTCGGACAGGGGCCAAGAGACCCAGTACTTC. It translates to CASSLGQRSDRGQETQYF.

V usage is TRBV13 and J usage is TRBJ1-1, with D perhaps matching TRBD1 (5 bases). The CDR3 covers 13 residues. Trimming left V 0 bases short and J 3 bases short, with 5 bases between. In germline, CDR1 is PRHDT, CDR2 FYEKMQ (reference sequence). The CDR3 DNA reads as TGTGCCAGCAGCTTAGGAGGGGACACTGAAGCTTTCTTT. Protein product: CASSLGGDTEAFF.

V gene TRBV5-6 combines with J gene TRBJ2-2, with 8 bases lining up with TRBD1. The CDR3 loop spans 15 amino acids. The germline V gene has CDR1 SGHDT and CDR2 YYEEEE. V trimming: 2 bases; J trimming: 3 bases; junction bases outside the gene matches: 3. CDR3 protein: CASSFPDRDTGELFF. In DNA, the CDR3 is TGTGCCAGCAGCTTTCCGGACAGGGACACCGGGGAGCTGTTTTTT.

This clone was seen a single time. The chain is built from TRBV2 and TRBJ2-3; perhaps TRBD1 as D (7 bases). Trimming removed 3 bases from V and 0 bases from J, with 10 bases in between. The germline CDR1 and CDR2 sequences are SNHLY and FYNNEI. The CDR3 extends over 15 amino acids. DNA for the CDR3: TGTGCCAGCAGTGAGACAGGGACTAGCACAGATACGCAGTATTTT. This translates into CASSETGTSTDTQYF. Complete variable domain (other parts from reference TRBV2 and TRBJ2-3): EPEVTQTPSHQVTQMGQEVILRCVPISNHLYFYWYRQILGQKVEFLVSFYNNEISEKSEIFDDQFSVERPDGSNFTLKIRSTKLEDSAMYFCASSETGTSTDTQYFGPGTRLTVL.